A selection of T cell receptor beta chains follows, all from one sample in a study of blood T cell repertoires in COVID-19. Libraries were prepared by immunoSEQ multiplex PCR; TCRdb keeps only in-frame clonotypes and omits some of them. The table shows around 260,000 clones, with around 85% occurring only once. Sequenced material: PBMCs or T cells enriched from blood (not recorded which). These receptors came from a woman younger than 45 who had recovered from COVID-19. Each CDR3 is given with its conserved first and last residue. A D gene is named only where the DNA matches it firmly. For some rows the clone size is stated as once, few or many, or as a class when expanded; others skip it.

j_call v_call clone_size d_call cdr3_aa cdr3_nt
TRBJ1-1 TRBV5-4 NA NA CASRKDRNTEAFF TGTGCCAGCAGAAAGGACAGGAACACTGAAGCTTTCTTT
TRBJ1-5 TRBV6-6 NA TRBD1 CASSYRTGRDQPQHF TGTGCCAGCAGTTACCGGACAGGGAGGGATCAGCCCCAGCATTTT
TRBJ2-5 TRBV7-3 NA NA CASSFWTGRGETQYF TGTGCCAGCAGCTTCTGGACAGGGAGGGGAGAGACCCAGTACTTC
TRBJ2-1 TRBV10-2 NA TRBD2 CASTGTSNNEQFF TGCGCCAGCACCGGGACTAGCAACAATGAGCAGTTCTTC
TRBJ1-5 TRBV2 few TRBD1 CASSEQGEDQPQHF TGTGCCAGCAGTGAGCAGGGGGAAGATCAGCCCCAGCATTTT
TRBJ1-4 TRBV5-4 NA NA CASSSGGLTTNEKLFF TGTGCCAGCAGCTCTGGGGGACTGACAACTAATGAAAAACTGTTTTTT
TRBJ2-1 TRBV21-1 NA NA CASSNMNEQFF TGTGCCAGCAGCAATATGAATGAGCAGTTCTTC
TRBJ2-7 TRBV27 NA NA CASSFQGPYEQYF TGTGCCAGCAGTTTCCAGGGCCCCTACGAGCAGTACTTC
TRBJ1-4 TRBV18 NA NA CASSFNLRDTGEKLFF TGTGCCAGCTCATTCAACCTCCGGGACACAGGAGAAAAACTGTTTTTT
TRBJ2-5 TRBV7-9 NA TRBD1 CASSQMTGYQETQYF TGTGCCAGCAGCCAAATGACAGGGTACCAAGAGACCCAGTACTTC
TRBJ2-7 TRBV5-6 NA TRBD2 CASSLISGGYEQYF TGTGCCAGCAGCTTGATTAGCGGGGGCTACGAGCAGTACTTC
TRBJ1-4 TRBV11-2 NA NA CASSLEWGGNEKLFF TGTGCCAGCAGCTTAGAGTGGGGGGGGAATGAAAAACTGTTTTTT
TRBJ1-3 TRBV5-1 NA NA CASSLTGPGNTIYF TGCGCCAGCAGCTTAACAGGGCCGGGAAACACCATATATTTT
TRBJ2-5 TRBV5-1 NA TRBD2 CASSQYLAGGFQETQYF TGCGCCAGCAGCCAGTACCTAGCGGGGGGGTTTCAAGAGACCCAGTACTTC
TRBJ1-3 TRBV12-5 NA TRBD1 CASGLVRDRDSSSGNTIYF TGTGCTAGTGGTTTGGTCCGGGACAGGGATTCCTCCTCTGGAAACACCATATATTTT
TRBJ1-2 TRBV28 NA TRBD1 CASSLGGTGYYGYTF TGTGCCAGCAGTTTGGGGGGGACAGGGTATTATGGCTACACCTTC
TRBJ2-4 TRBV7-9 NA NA CASSLGAGNIQYF TGTGCCAGCAGCTTGGGGGCAGGGAACATTCAGTACTTC
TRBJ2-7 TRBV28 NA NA CASSFMSYEQYF TGTGCCAGCAGTTTTATGTCCTACGAGCAGTACTTC
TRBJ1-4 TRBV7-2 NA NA CASSPQYSLNEKLFF TGTGCCAGCAGCCCACAGTACAGTCTAAATGAAAAACTGTTTTTT
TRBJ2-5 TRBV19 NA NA CASSIGGSLQETQYF TGTGCCAGTAGTATAGGAGGCAGTCTACAAGAGACCCAGTACTTC
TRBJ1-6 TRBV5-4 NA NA CASSLGGTVSYNSPLHF TGTGCCAGCAGCTTGGGGGGCACGGTTTCCTATAATTCACCCCTCCACTTT
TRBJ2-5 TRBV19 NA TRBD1 CASSIDPGQGMETQYF TGTGCCAGTAGTATAGACCCAGGACAGGGAATGGAGACCCAGTACTTC
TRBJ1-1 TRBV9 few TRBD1 CASSATAGQDEKAFF TGTGCCAGCAGCGCCACGGCGGGACAGGACGAGAAAGCTTTCTTT
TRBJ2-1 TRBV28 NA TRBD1 CASSSTGEIGEQFF TGTGCCAGCAGTTCGACAGGGGAAATTGGTGAGCAGTTCTTC
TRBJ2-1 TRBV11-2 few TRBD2 CASSPRASGGSEQFF TGTGCCAGCAGCCCAAGGGCTAGCGGGGGGAGTGAGCAGTTCTTC
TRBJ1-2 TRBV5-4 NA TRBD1 CASRREQGVGGYTF TGTGCCAGCAGGCGGGAACAGGGGGTTGGGGGCTACACCTTC
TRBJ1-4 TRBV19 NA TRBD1 CASSSGGVGEKLFF TGTGCCAGTAGTTCAGGGGGCGTGGGAGAAAAACTGTTTTTT
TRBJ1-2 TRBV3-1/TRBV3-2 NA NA CASSQGHQGRNGYTF TGTGCCAGCAGCCAAGGGCACCAGGGGCGGAATGGCTACACCTTC
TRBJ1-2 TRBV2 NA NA CASSGTFRTTPMGYTF TGTGCCAGCAGCGGGACATTTCGGACCACCCCTATGGGCTACACCTTC
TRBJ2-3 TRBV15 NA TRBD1 CATSKPTGGRLYF TGTGCCACCAGCAAACCCACAGGGGGTCGGTTGTATTTT
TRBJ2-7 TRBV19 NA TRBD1 CASSAGTVYEQYF TGTGCCAGTAGTGCCGGGACAGTATACGAGCAGTACTTC
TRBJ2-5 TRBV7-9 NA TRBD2 CASSLGPSGRETQYF TGTGCCAGCAGCCTAGGGCCTAGCGGGAGGGAGACCCAGTACTTC
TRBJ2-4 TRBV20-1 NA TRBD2 CSASSGQRGWNIQYF TGCAGTGCCAGTAGCGGGCAGAGAGGGTGGAACATTCAGTACTTC
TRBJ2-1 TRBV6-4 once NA CASSQQADGSYNEQFF TGTGCCAGCAGCCAACAAGCGGACGGCTCCTACAATGAGCAGTTCTTC
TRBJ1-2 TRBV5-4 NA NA CASSVRGGNYGYTF TGTGCCAGCTCGGTCAGGGGCGGTAACTATGGCTACACCTTC
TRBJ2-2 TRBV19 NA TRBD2 CASRAGVGTGELFF TGTGCCAGTCGGGCGGGAGTAGGGACCGGGGAGCTGTTTTTT
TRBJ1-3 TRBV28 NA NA CASTNRRQRIKGNTIYF TGTGCCAGCACTAACCGGAGACAGCGCATCAAGGGAAACACCATATATTTT
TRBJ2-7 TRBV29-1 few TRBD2 CSVEAPSLRGSRYEQYF TGCAGCGTTGAAGCCCCTAGTTTGCGGGGGTCTCGATACGAGCAGTACTTC
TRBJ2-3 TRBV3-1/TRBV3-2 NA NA CASSQGARVATDTQYF TGTGCCAGCAGCCAAGGGGCCAGAGTGGCCACAGATACGCAGTATTTT
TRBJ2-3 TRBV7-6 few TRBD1 CASSWRQGGTDTQYF TGTGCCAGCAGCTGGCGACAGGGAGGCACAGATACGCAGTATTTT
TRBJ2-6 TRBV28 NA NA CASSYLGTSISGANVLTF TGTGCCAGTTCCTACTTGGGGACAAGTATCTCTGGGGCCAACGTCCTGACTTTC
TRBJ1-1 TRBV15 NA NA CATSRTENTEAFF TGTGCCACCAGCCGGACAGAGAACACTGAAGCTTTCTTT
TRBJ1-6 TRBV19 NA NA CASSIGRRLNSPLHF TGTGCCAGTAGTATAGGGCGGCGGTTGAATTCACCCCTCCACTTT
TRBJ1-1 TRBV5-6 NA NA CASSLAGARGNTEAFF TGTGCCAGCAGCTTGGCCGGCGCACGGGGGAACACTGAAGCTTTCTTT
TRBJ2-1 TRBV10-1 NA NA CASSETVNEQFF TGCGCCAGCAGTGAAACGGTGAATGAGCAGTTCTTC
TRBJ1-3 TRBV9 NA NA CASSVSPDRHGNTIYF TGTGCCAGCAGCGTAAGCCCCGACAGGCACGGAAACACCATATATTTT
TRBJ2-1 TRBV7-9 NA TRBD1 CASSPPGQISYNEQFF TGTGCCAGCAGCCCACCGGGACAGATCTCCTACAATGAGCAGTTCTTC
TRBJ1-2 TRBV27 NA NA CASSLSYHPRQIYGYTF TGTGCCAGCAGTTTATCGTATCACCCTCGACAAATCTATGGCTACACCTTC
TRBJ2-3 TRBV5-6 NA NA CASRTLADLTDTQYF TGTGCCAGCAGAACCTTAGCGGACCTGACAGATACGCAGTATTTT
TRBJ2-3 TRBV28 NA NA CASSLEPRTDTQYF TGTGCCAGCAGTTTGGAACCGCGGACAGATACGCAGTATTTT
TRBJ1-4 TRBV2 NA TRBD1 CASSRGQGGEKLFF TGTGCCAGCAGTCGTGGACAGGGGGGAGAAAAACTGTTTTTT
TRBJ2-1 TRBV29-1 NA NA CSVEPPHGWEQFF TGCAGCGTTGAGCCTCCCCACGGGTGGGAGCAGTTCTTC